This T cell receptor beta chain was sequenced during a study of blood T cell repertoires in COVID-19. Study background: Whether acute or convalescent, the COVID-19 samples came from the United States, Italy and Spain.

In the source study's methods: Using reference gene primer amplification, nucleated cell counts were estimated. Profiled with immunoSEQ multiplex PCR; TCRdb holds only in-frame clones, not every one. V and J calls plus clone size are reproduced from that table; the DNA served to infer D and trimming. The table records some 180,000 clones, about 83% of them present only once. Each participant's cohort was designated according to participant-reported clinical history. A case of COVID-19 had been met by exposed participants within 2 weeks before study entry. V was pared by 0 bases and J by 5 bases, with 22 bases of the junction left unmatched. Looked up from germline, CDR1 is SGHKS and CDR2 is YYEKEE (reference sequence). The CDR3 has 20 amino acids.

This sequence originates from a woman in her thirties who had been exposed to COVID-19. The chain joins TRBV5-5 to TRBJ2-7; 8 bases line up with TRBD2. Sequences were obtained from PBMCs or T cells enriched from blood (not recorded which). Here the CDR3 DNA reads TGTGCCAGCAGCTTGGAGGCGCCGTGGAAGTTAAGCGGGGGCGAGGACGAGCAGTACTTC. This gives the protein CASSLEAPWKLSGGEDEQYF.